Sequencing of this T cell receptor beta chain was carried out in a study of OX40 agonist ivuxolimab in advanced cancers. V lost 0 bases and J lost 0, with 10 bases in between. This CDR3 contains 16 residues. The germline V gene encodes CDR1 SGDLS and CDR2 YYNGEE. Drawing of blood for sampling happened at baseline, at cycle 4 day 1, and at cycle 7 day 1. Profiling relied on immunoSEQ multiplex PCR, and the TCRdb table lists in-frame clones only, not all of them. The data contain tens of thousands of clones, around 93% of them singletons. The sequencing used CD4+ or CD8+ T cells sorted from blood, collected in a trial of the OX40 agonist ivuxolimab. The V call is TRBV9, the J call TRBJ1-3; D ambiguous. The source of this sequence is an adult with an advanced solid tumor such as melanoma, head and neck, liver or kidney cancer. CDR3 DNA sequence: TGTGCCAGCAGCGTAGATCAGGTTTTCTCTGGAAACACCATATATTTT. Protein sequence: CASSVDQVFSGNTIYF. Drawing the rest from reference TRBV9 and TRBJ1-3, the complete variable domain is DSGVTQTPKHLITATGQRVTLRCSPRSGDLSVYWYQQSLDQGLQFLIQYYNGEERAKGNILERFSAQQFPDLHSELNLSSLELGDSALYFCASSVDQVFSGNTIYFGEGSWLTVV.